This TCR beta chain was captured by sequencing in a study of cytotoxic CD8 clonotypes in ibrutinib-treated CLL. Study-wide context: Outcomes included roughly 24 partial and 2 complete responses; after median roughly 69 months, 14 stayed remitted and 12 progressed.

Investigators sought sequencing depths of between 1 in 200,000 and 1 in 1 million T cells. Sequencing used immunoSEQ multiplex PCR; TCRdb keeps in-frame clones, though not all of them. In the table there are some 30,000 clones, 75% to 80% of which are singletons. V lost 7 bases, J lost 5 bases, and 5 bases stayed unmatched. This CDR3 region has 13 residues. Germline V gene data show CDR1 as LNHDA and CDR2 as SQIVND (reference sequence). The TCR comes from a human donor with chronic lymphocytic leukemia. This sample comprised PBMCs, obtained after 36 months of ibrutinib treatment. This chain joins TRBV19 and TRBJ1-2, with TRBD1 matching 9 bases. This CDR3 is CASTADRGYGYTF. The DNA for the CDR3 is TGTGCCAGTACCGCGGACAGGGGTTATGGCTACACCTTC.